The rows below give T cell receptor beta chains drawn from one sample of a study of a mutant IDH1 vaccine in newly diagnosed glioma. Their target antigens are unknown. The table came from immunoSEQ multiplex PCR; TCRdb's copy has only in-frame clones and leaves some out. The sample holds around 44,000 clones, approximately 80% seen once. The material sequenced was PBMCs, taken from a glioma patient whose treatment included an IDH1 peptide vaccine. Source of these receptors: a middle-aged man with glioma. Both conserved end residues are part of each CDR3. D genes are given only for firm matches. Clone size is given for some rows only: seen once, a few or many times, or a class if the clone is expanded.

clone_size,j_call,d_call,v_call,cdr3_aa,cdr3_nt
.,TRBJ2-7,.,TRBV5-6,CASSLVSAYEQYF,TGTGCCAGCAGCTTGGTGTCAGCCTACGAGCAGTACTTC
.,TRBJ1-2,.,TRBV2,CASSQAGTNYGYTF,TGTGCCAGCAGTCAAGCAGGGACTAACTATGGCTACACCTTC
.,TRBJ2-3,.,TRBV4-1,CASSPNRRGGATHFPDTQYF,TGCGCCAGCAGCCCAAATCGCCGAGGGGGGGCCACTCATTTCCCAGATACGCAGTATTTT
.,TRBJ2-3,.,TRBV10-3,CAISRASPPDTQYF,TGTGCCATCAGTCGCGCCAGCCCCCCAGATACGCAGTATTTT
.,TRBJ1-5,TRBD1,TRBV6-1,CASSEGTGLGQPQHF,TGTGCCAGCAGTGAAGGGACAGGGCTGGGTCAGCCCCAGCATTTT
.,TRBJ1-2,.,TRBV7-2,CASSSEANYGYTF,TGTGCCAGCAGCTCCGAAGCTAACTATGGCTACACCTTC
few,TRBJ1-2,.,TRBV7-2,CASSARQYGYTF,TGTGCCAGCAGCGCAAGACAGTATGGCTACACCTTC
.,TRBJ2-7,TRBD1,TRBV7-9,CASSSGTDPSYEQYF,TGTGCCAGCAGCTCAGGGACAGACCCTTCCTACGAGCAGTACTTC
.,TRBJ1-2,.,TRBV10-3,CAISEVDYGYTF,TGTGCCATCAGTGAGGTGGACTATGGCTACACCTTC
.,TRBJ1-2,.,TRBV21-1,CASSNVATGKEGYTF,TGTGCCAGCAGCAACGTGGCGACAGGAAAGGAAGGCTACACCTTC
.,TRBJ1-5,.,TRBV6-1,CASNVGNQPQHF,TGTGCCAGCAATGTTGGCAATCAGCCCCAGCATTTT
.,TRBJ2-7,.,TRBV6-6,CASREIYEQYF,TGTGCCAGCCGGGAGATTTACGAGCAGTACTTC
.,TRBJ2-7,.,TRBV27,CASSPSVALGYEQYF,TGTGCCAGCAGTCCCTCAGTAGCGCTGGGCTACGAGCAGTACTTC
.,TRBJ1-2,TRBD1,TRBV6-1,CASNDRGGANYGYTF,TGTGCCAGCAATGACAGGGGGGGAGCTAACTATGGCTACACCTTC
.,TRBJ1-4,TRBD1,TRBV6-5,CASRPRTGGFEKLFF,TGTGCCAGCAGACCCCGGACAGGGGGCTTTGAAAAACTGTTTTTT
.,TRBJ2-3,.,TRBV5-8,CASSLADTQYF,TGTGCCAGCAGCTTGGCAGATACGCAGTATTTT
.,TRBJ1-2,.,TRBV27,CASSPRPFEGNYGYTF,TGTGCCAGCAGTCCCCGGCCTTTTGAGGGGAACTATGGCTACACCTTC
.,TRBJ1-5,.,TRBV4-2,CASSQEGGDQPQHF,TGTGCCAGCAGCCAAGAAGGGGGGGACCAGCCCCAGCATTTT
.,TRBJ1-1,.,TRBV6-6,CASSGGLRTEAFF,TGTGCCAGCTCCGGGGGCCTTCGAACTGAAGCTTTCTTT
few,TRBJ1-1,.,TRBV11-2,CASSPTSPEAFF,TGTGCCAGCAGCCCGACCAGTCCTGAAGCTTTCTTT
.,TRBJ1-5,.,TRBV6-5,CASSFIFGPNQPQHF,TGTGCCAGCAGTTTTATTTTTGGACCTAATCAGCCCCAGCATTTT
.,TRBJ2-1,.,TRBV6-5,CASSVKGSSYNEQFF,TGTGCCAGCAGTGTGAAAGGGAGCTCCTACAATGAGCAGTTCTTC
few,TRBJ2-7,TRBD1,TRBV30,CAWSGDRGSGEQYF,TGTGCCTGGAGTGGGGACAGGGGGTCAGGTGAGCAGTACTTC
once,TRBJ1-2,.,TRBV18,CASSLQHGYTF,TGTGCCAGCTCACTCCAACATGGCTACACCTTC
.,TRBJ2-1,.,TRBV5-4,CASRGANSHWNEQFF,TGTGCCAGCAGGGGAGCGAATTCCCATTGGAATGAGCAGTTCTTC
.,TRBJ2-3,TRBD1,TRBV5-1,CASSLDRADTQYF,TGCGCCAGCAGCCTAGACAGGGCAGATACGCAGTATTTT
.,TRBJ1-1,.,TRBV7-9,CASSPGHTEAFF,TGTGCCAGCAGCCCGGGGCACACTGAAGCTTTCTTT
.,TRBJ1-6,.,TRBV2,CASSEVPTGSDSPLHF,TGTGCCAGCAGTGAAGTTCCCACAGGGTCCGATTCACCCCTCCACTTT
.,TRBJ2-2,.,TRBV14,CASSQVVGPGELFF,TGTGCCAGCAGCCAAGTAGTGGGGCCCGGGGAGCTGTTTTTT
.,TRBJ1-2,.,TRBV5-1,CASSLGGAYGYTF,TGCGCCAGCAGCTTAGGAGGGGCCTATGGCTACACCTTC
.,TRBJ2-7,TRBD2,TRBV27,CASSLTSGGIYEQYF,TGTGCCAGCAGTTTGACTAGCGGGGGCATCTACGAGCAGTACTTC
.,TRBJ1-1,.,TRBV7-9,CASSLGEYRAGGTEAFF,TGTGCCAGCAGCTTAGGAGAGTACAGGGCTGGTGGCACTGAAGCTTTCTTT
.,TRBJ1-2,TRBD1,TRBV30,CAWRPRDSLFTF,TGTGCCTGGAGACCGCGGGACAGCCTCTTCACCTTC
.,TRBJ1-1,.,TRBV19,CASSRVREAFF,TGTGCCAGTAGTCGGGTCAGGGAAGCTTTCTTT
once,TRBJ2-1,.,TRBV5-1,CASSPGVGGSDEQFF,TGCGCCAGCAGCCCAGGGGTGGGGGGTTCCGATGAGCAGTTCTTC
.,TRBJ1-1,.,TRBV6-1,CASTLGRGGTEAFF,TGTGCCAGCACCTTGGGGAGGGGAGGTACTGAAGCTTTCTTT
once,TRBJ1-2,.,TRBV19,CASRVEGPSVYGYTF,TGTGCCAGTAGGGTTGAGGGGCCGTCTGTCTATGGCTACACCTTC
.,TRBJ1-4,.,TRBV6-5,CASRLNEKLFF,TGTGCCAGCAGACTTAATGAAAAACTGTTTTTT
.,TRBJ2-2,.,TRBV7-2,CASSEAWNTGELFF,TGTGCCAGCAGCGAAGCCTGGAACACCGGGGAGCTGTTTTTT
.,TRBJ1-2,TRBD1,TRBV5-6,CASKVRQGNYGYTF,TGTGCCAGCAAGGTCCGACAGGGTAACTATGGCTACACCTTC
.,TRBJ1-6,TRBD1,TRBV7-9,CASSREGASNSPLHF,TGTGCCAGCAGCCGCGAGGGGGCCTCTAATTCACCCCTCCACTTT
.,TRBJ2-7,TRBD1,TRBV5-1,CASSLALGQALTYEQYF,TGCGCCAGCAGCTTGGCCCTGGGACAGGCACTGACCTACGAGCAGTACTTC
.,TRBJ1-2,.,TRBV5-1,CASSEGGGYGYTF,TGCGCCAGCAGCGAGGGGGGCGGGTATGGCTACACCTTC
.,TRBJ1-1,.,TRBV5-1,CASTLDGQKNTEAFF,TGCGCCAGCACCTTGGACGGACAGAAGAACACTGAAGCTTTCTTT